The 15 T cell receptor beta chains reported below all come from one sample, sequenced in a study of T cells in Graves' hyperthyroidism and ophthalmopathy. RNA transcripts gave rise to amplified TCR beta CDR3 regions. Carried out on the TCR CDR3, a first-round RT-PCR used the HTBI primer set. TCRdb itself ran the multiplex PCR reads through MiXCR, one entry per CDR3 protein. The sample yields about 480,000 distinct CDR3 sequences, roughly an eighth seen once. The sample was blood. The receptors originated from a woman aged 18-29 years with Graves' hyperthyroidism.

The chain employs TRBV4-1 and TRBJ1-1; maybe TRBD1 (6 bases). Germline V gives CDR1 MGHRA, CDR2 YSYEKL. The length of the CDR3 is 14 residues. The V end lost 4 bases, the J end lost 1 base, and 10 bases lay between the germline ends. For the CDR3, the DNA is TGCGCCAGCAGCCGAAACAGGGAGAACACTGAAGCTTTCTTT. Translation gives CASSRNRENTEAFF.

The V and J genes are TRBV7-6 and TRBJ1-2, with D tentatively TRBD1 (6 bases). Trimming removed 1 base at V and 4 bases at J, with 16 bases between. This CDR3 has 16 amino acids. CDR1 SGHVS and CDR2 FNYEAQ come from the germline V gene. In DNA, the CDR3 is TGTGCCAGCAGCTTAGGACCACAGGGTTGGGGCTATGGCTACACCTTC. This translates into CASSLGPQGWGYGYTF.

This rearrangement joins TRBV19 to TRBJ2-3, with 14 positions matching TRBD2. This CDR3 has 17 amino acids. With 8 bases clipped from V and 1 base from J, the junction kept 8 bases outside the gene matches. Germline assignment: CDR1 LNHDA and CDR2 SQIVND (reference sequence). CDR3 loop: CASSRTSGRRGTDTQYF. The DNA of the CDR3 is TGTGCCAGTTCTCGGACTAGCGGGAGGAGGGGCACAGATACGCAGTATTTT.

This clonotype was seen repeatedly, ten times or more. The chain carries TRBV9 and TRBJ2-7; the match to TRBD2 covers 10 bases. V was clipped by 0 bases and J by 1 base; unmatched bases: 10. Germline values: CDR1 SGDLS, CDR2 YYNGEE. The CDR3 runs to 18 residues. The CDR3 bases are TGTGCCAGCAGCGTAGGATTAAGCGGGAGGGCCCGTTCCTACGAGCAGTACTTC. It specifies CASSVGLSGRARSYEQYF.

The CDR3 coding sequence is TGCGCCAGCAGCGTAAAAGAGGAAACCTTCACCGGGGAGCTGTTTTTT. Translating gives CASSVKEETFTGELFF. The rearrangement joins TRBV5-1 to TRBJ2-2, with D hard to call. V lost 4 bases to trimming and J lost 4 bases, with 17 bases between them. The CDR3 is made up of 16 amino acids. Germline assignment: CDR1 SGHRS and CDR2 YFSETQ. The whole variable domain, filled in from reference TRBV5-1 and TRBJ2-2, reads KAGVTQTPRYLIKTRGQQVTLSCSPISGHRSVSWYQQTPGQGLQFLFEYFSETQRNKGNFPGRFSGRQFSNSRSEMNVSTLELGDSALYLCASSVKEETFTGELFFGEGSRLTVL.

This clonotype was counted many times. This chain joins TRBV30 and TRBJ1-6, with D maybe TRBD1 (6 bases). CDR3 length equals 14 residues. Looked up from germline, CDR1 is GTSNPN and CDR2 is SVGIG (reference sequence). Trimming left V 5 bases short and J 7 bases short, with 15 bases between. The CDR3 nucleotides are TGTGCCTGGGAGACAGGATTATTCAATTCACCCCTCCACTTT. As protein: CAWETGLFNSPLHF.

On this clonotype: One end of the junction does not line up with germline, which may come from a read error. This chain uses TRBV7-8 with TRBJ2-5; 14 bases line up with TRBD2. There are 16 residues in the CDR3. Per germline, CDR1 SGHVS and CDR2 FQNEAQ. CDR3 DNA sequence: TGTGCCAGCAGCCCGGGACTAGCGGGAGTCCAAGGGACCCAGTACTTC. It yields the protein CASSPGLAGVQGTQYF.

This clonotype was recorded many times. This chain uses TRBV12-3 or TRBV12-4 with TRBJ2-1, with TRBD2 matching over 9 bases. V lost 5 bases to trimming and J lost 6 bases; unmatched junction nucleotides: 5. The CDR3 is made up of 14 amino acids. The CDR3 spells CASSVGLASNEQFF. CDR3 coding DNA: TGTGCCAGCAGTGTCGGACTAGCGAGCAATGAGCAGTTCTTC.

This clonotype was recorded at least ten times. The chain couples TRBV12-3 or TRBV12-4 to TRBJ2-1; tentatively, D is TRBD1 (6 bases). The CDR3 runs to 15 residues. The V end lost 6 bases, the J end lost 9 bases, and 21 bases lay between the germline ends. The CDR3 reads CASRSEGHPSSEQFF. For the CDR3, the DNA is TGTGCCAGCAGGTCTGAGGGACATCCTTCGAGTGAGCAGTTCTTC.

There are many counts of this clonotype. The chain has TRBV19 and TRBJ1-1; 7 bases align to TRBD1. V lost 9 bases and J lost 3; bases outside the gene matches: 7. This CDR3 has 13 amino acids. CDR1 LNHDA and CDR2 SQIVND come from the germline V gene (reference sequence). CDR3 protein: CASQSTGDTEAFF. In DNA, the CDR3 is TGTGCCAGCCAATCTACAGGGGACACTGAAGCTTTCTTT.

Only a few counts were recorded for this clonotype. The genes are TRBV3-1 and TRBJ2-1, with 7 positions matching TRBD1. The CDR3 is 16 amino acids. From germline, CDR1 is LGHDT and CDR2 YNNKEL (reference sequence). Germline trimming cut 4 bases from V and 8 bases from J; bases unmatched to any gene: 14. The CDR3 DNA is TGTGCCAGCAGCCGAAGCGGTCCCAAGGGGGCTCATGAGCAGTTCTTC. It yields the protein CASSRSGPKGAHEQFF.

The sample holds many counts of this clonotype. The chain joins TRBV3-1 to TRBJ2-5, with 7 bases aligning to TRBD2. The V segment lost 0 bases and the J segment 0 bases; nucleotides outside the gene matches: 4. Germline lookup yields CDR1 LGHDT and CDR2 YNNKEL (reference sequence). This CDR3 comprises 16 residues. Written as DNA, the CDR3 is TGTGCCAGCAGCCAAGAGACTAGCCAGTACCAAGAGACCCAGTACTTC. This translates into CASSQETSQYQETQYF.

This clonotype has at least ten counts. J is TRBJ2-5 and V is TRBV6-1; D is perhaps TRBD1 or TRBD2 (6 bases each). This CDR3 comprises 14 residues. Deletions cut 6 bases from V and 1 base from J, with 12 bases between. The germline gives CDR1 MNHNS, CDR2 SASEGT. This CDR3 is CASSMRGAQETQYF. CDR3 in DNA: TGTGCCAGCAGCATGAGGGGGGCCCAAGAGACCCAGTACTTC.

This clonotype was counted at least ten times. This chain connects TRBV12-3 or TRBV12-4 to TRBJ2-3; D unresolved. V dropped 3 bases and J dropped 3 bases, with 4 bases sitting between them. CDR3 length equals 12 residues. The CDR3 loop reads CASSFITDTQYF. The CDR3 nucleotides are TGTGCCAGCAGTTTCATTACAGATACGCAGTATTTT.

This clonotype was counted many times. The chain recombines TRBV12-3 or TRBV12-4 with TRBJ2-1, with 9 nucleotides matching TRBD2. This CDR3 has 19 residues. V lost 6 bases to trimming and J lost 0 bases; unmatched junction nucleotides: 15. CDR3 bases: TGTGCCAGCAGGTCCATTAGCGGGAGTACCCATCGCTCCTACAATGAGCAGTTCTTC. This codes for CASRSISGSTHRSYNEQFF.